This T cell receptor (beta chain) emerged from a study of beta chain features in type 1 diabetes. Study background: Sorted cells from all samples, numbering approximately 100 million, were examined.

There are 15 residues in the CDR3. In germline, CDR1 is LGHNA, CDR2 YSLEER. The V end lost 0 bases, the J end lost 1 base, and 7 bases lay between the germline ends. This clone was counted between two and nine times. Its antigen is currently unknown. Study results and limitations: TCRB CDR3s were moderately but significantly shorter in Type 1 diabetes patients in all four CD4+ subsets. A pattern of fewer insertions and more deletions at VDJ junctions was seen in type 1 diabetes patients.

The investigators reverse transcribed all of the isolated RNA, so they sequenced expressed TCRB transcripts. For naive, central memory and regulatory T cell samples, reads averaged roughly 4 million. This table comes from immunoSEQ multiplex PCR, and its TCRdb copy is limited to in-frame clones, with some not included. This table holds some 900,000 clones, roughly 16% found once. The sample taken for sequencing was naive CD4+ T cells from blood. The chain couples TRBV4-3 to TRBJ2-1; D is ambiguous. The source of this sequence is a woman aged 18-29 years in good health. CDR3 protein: CASSQDLASYNEQFF. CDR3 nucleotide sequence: TGCGCCAGCAGCCAAGATCTTGCATCCTACAATGAGCAGTTCTTC.